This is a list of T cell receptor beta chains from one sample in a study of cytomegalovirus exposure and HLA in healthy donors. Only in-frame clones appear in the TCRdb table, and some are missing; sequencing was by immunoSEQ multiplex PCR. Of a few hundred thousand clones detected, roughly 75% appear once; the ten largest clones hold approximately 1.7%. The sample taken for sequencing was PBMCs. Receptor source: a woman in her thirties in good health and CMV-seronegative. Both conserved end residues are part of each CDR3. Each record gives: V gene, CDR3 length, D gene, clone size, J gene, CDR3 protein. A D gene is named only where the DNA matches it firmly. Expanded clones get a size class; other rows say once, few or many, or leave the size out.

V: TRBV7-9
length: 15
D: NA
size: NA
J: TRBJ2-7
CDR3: CSSSSSHAGLYEQYF

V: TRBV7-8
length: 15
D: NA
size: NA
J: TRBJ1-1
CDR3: CASSLGPGMNTEAFF

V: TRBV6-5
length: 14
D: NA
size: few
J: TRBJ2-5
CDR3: CASAGLVIQETQYF

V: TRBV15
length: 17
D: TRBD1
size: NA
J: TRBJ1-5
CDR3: CATSGRTGFRSNQPQHF

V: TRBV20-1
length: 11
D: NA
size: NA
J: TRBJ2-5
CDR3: CSAWFRETQYF

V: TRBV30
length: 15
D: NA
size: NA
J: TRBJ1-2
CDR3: CAWSPSLTAHYGYTF

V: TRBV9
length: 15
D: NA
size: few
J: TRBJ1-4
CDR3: CASSLGGGTNEKLFF

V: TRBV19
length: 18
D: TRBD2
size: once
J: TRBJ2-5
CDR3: CASSILSGLAGGRETQYF

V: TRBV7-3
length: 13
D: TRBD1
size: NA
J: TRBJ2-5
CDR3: CASSPGTAETQYF

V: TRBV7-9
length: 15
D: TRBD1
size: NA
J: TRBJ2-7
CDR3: CASSDRQGPSYEQYF

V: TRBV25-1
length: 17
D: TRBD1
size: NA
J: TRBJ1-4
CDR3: CASSQDRRRTTNEKLFF

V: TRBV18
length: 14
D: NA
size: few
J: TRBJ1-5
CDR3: CASSPGDLDQPQHF

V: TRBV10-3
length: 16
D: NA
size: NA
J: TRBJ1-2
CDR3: CAISESLGTALNGYTF

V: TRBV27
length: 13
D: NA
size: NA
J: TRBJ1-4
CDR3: CASRDRLNEKLFF

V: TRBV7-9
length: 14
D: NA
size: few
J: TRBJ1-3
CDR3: CASSAGGYGNTIYF

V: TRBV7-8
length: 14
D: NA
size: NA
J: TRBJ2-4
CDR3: CASSLARSGNIQYF

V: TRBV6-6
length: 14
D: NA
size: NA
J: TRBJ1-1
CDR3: CASSPRLGDTEAFF

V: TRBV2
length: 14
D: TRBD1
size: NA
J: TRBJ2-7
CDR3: CASSQDRASYEQYF

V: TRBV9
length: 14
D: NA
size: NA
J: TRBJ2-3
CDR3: CASSVAGATDTQYF

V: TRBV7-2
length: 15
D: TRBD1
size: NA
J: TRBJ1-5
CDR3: CASSPRTGFNQPQHF

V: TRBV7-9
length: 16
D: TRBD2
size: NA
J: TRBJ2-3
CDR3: CASSPPLAGGVNTQYF

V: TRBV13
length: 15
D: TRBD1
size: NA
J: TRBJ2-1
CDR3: CASSLRDSLGNEQFF

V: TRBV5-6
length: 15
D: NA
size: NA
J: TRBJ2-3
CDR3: CASRRLSHFTDTQYF

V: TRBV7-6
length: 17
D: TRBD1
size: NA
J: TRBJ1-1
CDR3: CASSLLSRGRMNTEAFF

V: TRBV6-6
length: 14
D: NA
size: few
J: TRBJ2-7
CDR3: CASSYTGSRDEQYF

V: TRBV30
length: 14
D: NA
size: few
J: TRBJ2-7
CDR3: CAWSQGSGTYEQYF

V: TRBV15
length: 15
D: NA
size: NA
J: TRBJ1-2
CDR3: CATSRDRATSGGYTF

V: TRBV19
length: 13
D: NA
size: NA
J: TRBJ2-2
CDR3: CASQGIVAGELFF

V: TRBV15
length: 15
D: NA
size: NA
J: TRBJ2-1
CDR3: CATSRERVVYNEQFF

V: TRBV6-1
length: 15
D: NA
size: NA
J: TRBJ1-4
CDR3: CASISWAGEVEKLFF

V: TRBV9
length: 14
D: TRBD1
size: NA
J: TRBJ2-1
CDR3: CASSASGQGNEQFF

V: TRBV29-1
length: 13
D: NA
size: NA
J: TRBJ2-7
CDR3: CSVEVWGEYEQYF

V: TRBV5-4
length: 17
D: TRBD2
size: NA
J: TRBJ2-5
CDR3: CASSLGLIAGVEETQYF

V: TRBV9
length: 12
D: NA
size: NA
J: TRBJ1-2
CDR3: CASRQGSYGYTF

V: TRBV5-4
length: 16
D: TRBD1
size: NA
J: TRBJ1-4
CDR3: CASSLGQGRTNEKLFF

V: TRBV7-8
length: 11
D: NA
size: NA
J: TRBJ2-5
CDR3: CASSRRKTQYF

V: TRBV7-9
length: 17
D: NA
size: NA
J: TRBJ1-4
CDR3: CASSLEVRGVSNEKLFF

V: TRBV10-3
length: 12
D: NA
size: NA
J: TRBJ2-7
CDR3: CAISAGAWEQYF

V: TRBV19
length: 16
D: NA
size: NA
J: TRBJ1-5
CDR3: CASSIVKGYSNQPQHF

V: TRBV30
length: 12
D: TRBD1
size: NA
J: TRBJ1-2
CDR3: CAWEDRATGYTF

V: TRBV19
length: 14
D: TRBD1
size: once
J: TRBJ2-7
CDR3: CASSKGQGGYEQYF

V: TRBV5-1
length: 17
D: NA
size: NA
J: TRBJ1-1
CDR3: CASSHYQRTAQNTEAFF

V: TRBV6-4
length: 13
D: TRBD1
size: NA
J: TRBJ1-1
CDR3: CASSRQGDTEAFF

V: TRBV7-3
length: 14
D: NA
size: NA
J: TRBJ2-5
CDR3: CASTPRGGEETQYF

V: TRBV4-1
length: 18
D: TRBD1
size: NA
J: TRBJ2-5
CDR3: CASSQKPGQGGDAETQYF

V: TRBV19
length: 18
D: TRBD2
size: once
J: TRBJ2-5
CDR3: CASSINSVAGGPRETQYF

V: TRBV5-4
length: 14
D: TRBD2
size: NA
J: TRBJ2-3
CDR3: CATRLAGETDTQYF

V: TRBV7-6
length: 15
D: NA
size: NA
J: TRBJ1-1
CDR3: CASSSSAGGQTEAFF

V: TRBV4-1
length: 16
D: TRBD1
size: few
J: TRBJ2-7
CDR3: CASSRLTGTGSNEQYF

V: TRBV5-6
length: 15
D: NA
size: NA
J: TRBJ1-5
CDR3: CASSPAGGANQPQHF

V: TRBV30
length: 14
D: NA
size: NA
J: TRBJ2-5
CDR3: CAWSAGGGGETQYF

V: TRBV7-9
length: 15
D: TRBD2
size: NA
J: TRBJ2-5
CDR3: CASSLSQRGQETQYF

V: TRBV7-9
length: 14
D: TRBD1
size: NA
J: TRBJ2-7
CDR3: CASSSQGAGYEQYF